The 10 T cell receptor beta chains below were found in one sample sequenced in a study of blood T cell repertoires in COVID-19. Measured with immunoSEQ multiplex PCR; TCRdb has only the in-frame clones, and not every one. Of about 150,000 clones detected, roughly 89% appear once; the ten largest clones hold about 1.5%. The sequencing input was peripheral blood. Source of these receptors: a human donor in a cohort sampled during active COVID-19.

In this sample, this clone turned up once. The chain uses TRBV6-2 or TRBV6-3 and TRBJ2-1, with a tentative D call TRBD2 (5 bases). The V gene lost 6 bases and the J gene lost 0 bases, with 15 bases spanning the gap. The CDR3 sequence is 16 residues long. Germline V lookup: CDR1 MNHEY, CDR2 SVGEGT. The CDR3 spells CASSQPDWSSYNEQFF. For the CDR3, the DNA is TGTGCCAGCAGCCAACCGGACTGGAGCTCCTACAATGAGCAGTTCTTC.

The J gene is TRBJ2-7, the V gene TRBV5-4, with D possibly matching TRBD2 (5 bases). Trimming took off 4 bases at V and 3 bases at J, with 20 bases between the two ends. There are 16 residues in the CDR3. Germline lookup yields CDR1 SGHNT and CDR2 YYREEE (reference sequence). The DNA of the CDR3 is TGTGCCAGCAGCCCGCGAAGGGCCAACGAGGGCTACGAGCAGTACTTC. As protein: CASSPRRANEGYEQYF.

This chain joins TRBV5-1 and TRBJ2-1; possible D gene TRBD1, 6 bases. V lost 4 bases and J 4 bases, leaving 18 bases between the germline ends. The CDR3 runs 16 residues. In germline, CDR1 is SGHRS, CDR2 YFSETQ. The CDR3 DNA is TGCGCCAGCAGCCGTGGGCAGGGGATCGGTTACAATGAGCAGTTCTTC. Protein product: CASSRGQGIGYNEQFF.

This clone was counted only a few times. The chain links TRBV5-1 to TRBJ2-7, with TRBD2 matching 14 bases. The length of the CDR3 is 18 residues. The V and J ends lost 2 bases and 6 bases, in that order; junction bases with no gene match: 13. Per the germline V gene, CDR1 is SGHRS and CDR2 is YFSETQ. Here the CDR3 reads CASSLRTSGGPYPGEQYF. For the CDR3, the DNA is TGCGCCAGCAGCTTAAGGACTAGCGGGGGGCCATATCCGGGCGAGCAGTACTTC.

The table lists this clone with a count of one. The sample carries other DNA sequences with the same CDR3. CDR3 coding DNA: TGTGCCAGCAGCCCGGGAGCTAACTATGGCTACACCTTC. This gives the protein CASSPGANYGYTF. The rearrangement links TRBV5-6 to TRBJ1-2; D not resolved. The CDR3 length is 13 residues. V lost 4 bases and J 0 bases, leaving 7 bases between the germline ends. Germline V gene lookup returns CDR1 SGHDT and CDR2 YYEEEE.

The rearrangement uses TRBV4-1 and TRBJ1-1; D uncertain. This CDR3 has 15 residues. Looked up from germline, CDR1 is MGHRA and CDR2 is YSYEKL. The germline V and J ends were trimmed by 4 bases and 1 base, with 13 bases remaining between them. Written as DNA, the CDR3 is TGCGCCAGCAGCCCCCCCTTTGCCAGGAACACTGAAGCTTTCTTT. Its protein is CASSPPFARNTEAFF.

The rearrangement links TRBV5-1 to TRBJ2-7; 7 positions agree with TRBD2. Per germline, CDR1 SGHRS and CDR2 YFSETQ. The CDR3 is made up of 13 amino acids. J was trimmed by 6 bases and V by 4 bases; bases with no gene match: 7. CDR3 sequence reads: CASSRGLTREQYF. The DNA for the CDR3 is TGCGCCAGCAGCCGGGGACTAACTCGCGAGCAGTACTTC.

The genes are TRBV27 and TRBJ1-5; D unresolved. Trimming left V 3 bases short and J 5 bases short, with 8 bases between. Germline V CDR1 and CDR2: MNHEY, SMNVEV (reference sequence). The CDR3 consists of 13 residues. CDR3 sequence (DNA): TGTGCCAGCAGTTTCCAGGCACATCAGCCCCAGCATTTT. Translation: CASSFQAHQPQHF.

This clone was counted once. CDR3 sequence: CASSNWSYGYTF. The CDR3 DNA is TGTGCCAGTAGTAACTGGAGTTATGGCTACACCTTC. V usage is TRBV19 and J usage is TRBJ1-2; D is uncertain. Deletions cut 4 bases from V and 5 bases from J, with 8 bases between. This CDR3 is built from 12 residues. Looked up from germline, CDR1 is LNHDA and CDR2 is SQIVND (reference sequence).

This clone was detected only once. This rearrangement joins TRBV5-5 to TRBJ1-2; tentative D call: TRBD1 (5 bases). Germline V gene lookup returns CDR1 SGHKS and CDR2 YYEKEE (reference sequence). The V end was cut by 0 bases, the J end by 5 bases, with 11 bases between. The CDR3 extends over 14 amino acids. CDR3 nucleotides: TGTGCCAGCAGCTTGGATGACAGCAAATATGGCTACACCTTC. Encoded protein: CASSLDDSKYGYTF.